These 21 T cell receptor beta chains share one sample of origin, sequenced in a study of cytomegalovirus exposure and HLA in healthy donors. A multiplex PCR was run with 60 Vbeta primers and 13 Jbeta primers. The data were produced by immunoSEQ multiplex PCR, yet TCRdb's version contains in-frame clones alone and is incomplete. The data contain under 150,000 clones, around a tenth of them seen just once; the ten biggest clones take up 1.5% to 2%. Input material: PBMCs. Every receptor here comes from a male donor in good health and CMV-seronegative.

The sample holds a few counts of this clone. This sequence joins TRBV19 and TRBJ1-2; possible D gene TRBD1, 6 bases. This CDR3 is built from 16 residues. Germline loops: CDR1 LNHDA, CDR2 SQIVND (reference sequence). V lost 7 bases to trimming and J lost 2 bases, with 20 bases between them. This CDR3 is CASTRSGGPSNYGYTF. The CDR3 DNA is TGTGCCAGTACCCGTTCGGGGGGCCCGTCCAACTATGGCTACACCTTC.

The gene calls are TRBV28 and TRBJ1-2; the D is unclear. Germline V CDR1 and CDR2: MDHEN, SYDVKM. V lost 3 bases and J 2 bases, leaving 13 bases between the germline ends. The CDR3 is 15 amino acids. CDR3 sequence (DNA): TGTGCCAGCAGTTTCTCGCCAGATTCCAACTATGGCTACACCTTC. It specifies CASSFSPDSNYGYTF.

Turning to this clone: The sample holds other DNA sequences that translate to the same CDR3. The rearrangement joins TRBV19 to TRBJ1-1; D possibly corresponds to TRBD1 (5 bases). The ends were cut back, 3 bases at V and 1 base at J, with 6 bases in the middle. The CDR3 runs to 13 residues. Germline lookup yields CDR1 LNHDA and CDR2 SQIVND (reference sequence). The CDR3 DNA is TGTGCCAGTAGTATCCAGGGGAACACTGAAGCTTTCTTT. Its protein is CASSIQGNTEAFF.

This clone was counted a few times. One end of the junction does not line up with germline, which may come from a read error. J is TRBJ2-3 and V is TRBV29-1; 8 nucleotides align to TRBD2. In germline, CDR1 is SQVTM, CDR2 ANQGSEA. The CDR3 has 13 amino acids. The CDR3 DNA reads TGCTGCGTCTTGGTAGCGGGGACAGATACGCAGTATTTT. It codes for CCVLVAGTDTQYF.

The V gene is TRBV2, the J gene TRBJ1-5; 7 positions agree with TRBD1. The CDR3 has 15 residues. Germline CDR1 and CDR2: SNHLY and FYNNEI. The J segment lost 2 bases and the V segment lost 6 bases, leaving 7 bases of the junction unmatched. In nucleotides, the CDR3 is TGTGCCAGCAGCGCGACAGGGTACGGCAATCAGCCCCAGCATTTT. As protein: CASSATGYGNQPQHF. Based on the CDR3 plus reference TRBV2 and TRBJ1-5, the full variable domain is EPEVTQTPSHQVTQMGQEVILRCVPISNHLYFYWYRQILGQKVEFLVSFYNNEISEKSEIFDDQFSVERPDGSNFTLKIRSTKLEDSAMYFCASSATGYGNQPQHFGDGTRLSIL.

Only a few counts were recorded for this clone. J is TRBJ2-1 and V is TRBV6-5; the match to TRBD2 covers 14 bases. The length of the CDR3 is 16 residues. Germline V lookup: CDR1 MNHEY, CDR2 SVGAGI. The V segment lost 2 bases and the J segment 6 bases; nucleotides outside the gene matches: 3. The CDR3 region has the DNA TGTGCCAGCAGTTACAGGACTAGCGGGAGGACCAATGAGCAGTTCTTC. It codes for CASSYRTSGRTNEQFF.

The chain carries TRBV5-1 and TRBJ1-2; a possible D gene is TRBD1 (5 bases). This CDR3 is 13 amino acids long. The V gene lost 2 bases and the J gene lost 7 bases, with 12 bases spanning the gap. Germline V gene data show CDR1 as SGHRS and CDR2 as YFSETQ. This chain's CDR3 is CASSLGEGSGYTF. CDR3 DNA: TGCGCCAGCAGCTTAGGGGAGGGAAGTGGCTACACCTTC.

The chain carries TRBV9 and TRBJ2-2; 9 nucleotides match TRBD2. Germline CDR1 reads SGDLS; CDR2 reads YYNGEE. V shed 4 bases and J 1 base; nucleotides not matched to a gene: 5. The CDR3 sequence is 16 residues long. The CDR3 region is CASSPLLAGNTGELFF. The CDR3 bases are TGTGCCAGCAGCCCCTTACTAGCGGGGAACACCGGGGAGCTGTTTTTT.

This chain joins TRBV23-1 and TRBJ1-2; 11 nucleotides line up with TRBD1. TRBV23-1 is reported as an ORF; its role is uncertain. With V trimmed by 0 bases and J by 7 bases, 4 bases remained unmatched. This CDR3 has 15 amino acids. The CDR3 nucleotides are TGCGCCAGCAGTCAATCGGACAGGGGGCAGCGTGGCTACACCTTC. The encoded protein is CASSQSDRGQRGYTF.

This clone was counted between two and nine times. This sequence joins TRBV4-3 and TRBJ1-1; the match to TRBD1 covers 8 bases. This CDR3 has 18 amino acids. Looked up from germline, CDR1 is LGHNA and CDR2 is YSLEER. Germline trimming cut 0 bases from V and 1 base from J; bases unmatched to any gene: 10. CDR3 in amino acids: CASSQERKTGVANTEAFF. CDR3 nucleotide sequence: TGCGCCAGCAGCCAAGAAAGAAAGACAGGGGTTGCGAACACTGAAGCTTTCTTT.

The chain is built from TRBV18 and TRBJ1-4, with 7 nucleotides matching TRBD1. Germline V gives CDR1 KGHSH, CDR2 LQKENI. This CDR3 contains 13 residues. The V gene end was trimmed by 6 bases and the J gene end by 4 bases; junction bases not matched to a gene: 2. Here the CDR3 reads CASSGQRNEKLFF. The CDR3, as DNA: TGTGCCAGCTCGGGACAGCGTAATGAAAAACTGTTTTTT. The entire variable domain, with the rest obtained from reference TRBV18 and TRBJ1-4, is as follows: NAGVMQNPRHLVRRRGQEARLRCSPMKGHSHVYWYRQLPEEGLKFMVYLQKENIIDESGMPKERFSAEFPKEGPSILRIQQVVRGDSAAYFCASSGQRNEKLFFGSGTQLSVL.

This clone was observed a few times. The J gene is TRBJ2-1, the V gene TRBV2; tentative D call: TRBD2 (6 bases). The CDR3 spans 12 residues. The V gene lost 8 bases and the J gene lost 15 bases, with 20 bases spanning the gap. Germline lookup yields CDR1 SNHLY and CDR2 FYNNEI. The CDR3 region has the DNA TGTGCCAGCCAAACCGGGACTCCAGTCGGGTTCTTC. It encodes CASQTGTPVGFF.

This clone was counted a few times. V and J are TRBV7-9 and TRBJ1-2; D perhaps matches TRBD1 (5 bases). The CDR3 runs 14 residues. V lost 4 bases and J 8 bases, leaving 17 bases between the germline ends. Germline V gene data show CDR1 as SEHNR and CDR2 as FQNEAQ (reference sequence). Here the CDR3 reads CASSSSGETRGYTF. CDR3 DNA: TGTGCCAGCAGCTCCTCGGGGGAGACGAGGGGCTACACCTTC.

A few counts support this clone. This CDR3 reads CASSPGPTSNEQFF. For the CDR3, the DNA is TGTGCCAGCAGCCCAGGTCCAACGAGCAATGAGCAGTTCTTC. The chain is built from TRBV7-6 and TRBJ2-1, with no clear D. From germline, CDR1 is SGHVS and CDR2 FNYEAQ. Trimming cost V 5 bases and J 6 bases, with 14 bases left between them. CDR3 length equals 14 residues.

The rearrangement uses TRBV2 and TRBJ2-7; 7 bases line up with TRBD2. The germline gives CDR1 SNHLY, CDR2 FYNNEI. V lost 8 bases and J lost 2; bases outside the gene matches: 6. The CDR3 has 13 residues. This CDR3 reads CASGRDYPYEQYF. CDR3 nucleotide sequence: TGTGCCAGCGGCCGGGACTACCCCTACGAGCAGTACTTC.

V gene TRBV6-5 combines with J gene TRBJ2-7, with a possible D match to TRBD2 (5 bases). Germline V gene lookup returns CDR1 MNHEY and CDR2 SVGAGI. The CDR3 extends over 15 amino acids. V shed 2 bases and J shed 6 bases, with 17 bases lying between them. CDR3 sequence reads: CASSYRSGGSGEQYF. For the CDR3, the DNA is TGTGCCAGCAGTTACCGGTCCGGTGGGAGCGGCGAGCAGTACTTC.

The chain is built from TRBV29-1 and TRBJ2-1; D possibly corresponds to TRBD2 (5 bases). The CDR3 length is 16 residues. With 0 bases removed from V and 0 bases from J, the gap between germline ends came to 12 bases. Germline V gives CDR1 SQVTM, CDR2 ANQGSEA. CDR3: CSVEEGAAVSYNEQFF. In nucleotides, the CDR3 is TGCAGCGTTGAAGAAGGCGCAGCGGTCTCCTACAATGAGCAGTTCTTC.

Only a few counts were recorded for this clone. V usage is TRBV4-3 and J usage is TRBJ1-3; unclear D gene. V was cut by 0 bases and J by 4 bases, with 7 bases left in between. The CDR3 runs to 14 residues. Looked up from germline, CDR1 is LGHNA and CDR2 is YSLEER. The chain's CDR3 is CASSQDTRGNTIYF. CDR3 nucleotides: TGCGCCAGCAGCCAAGATACGAGGGGAAACACCATATATTTT.

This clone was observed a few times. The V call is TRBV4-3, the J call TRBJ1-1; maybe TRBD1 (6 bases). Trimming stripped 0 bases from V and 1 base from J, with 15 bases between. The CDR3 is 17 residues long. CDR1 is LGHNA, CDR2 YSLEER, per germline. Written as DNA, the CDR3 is TGCGCCAGCAGCCAAGAGACAGGTTTGGGACGGAACACTGAAGCTTTCTTT. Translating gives CASSQETGLGRNTEAFF.

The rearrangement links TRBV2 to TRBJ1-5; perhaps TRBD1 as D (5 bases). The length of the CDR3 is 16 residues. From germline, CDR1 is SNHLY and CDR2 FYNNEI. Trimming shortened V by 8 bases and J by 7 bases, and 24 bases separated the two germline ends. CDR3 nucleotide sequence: TGTGCCAGCGGCCTCGGGGAGGGGCGGGCGGGCCAGCCCCAGCATTTT. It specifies CASGLGEGRAGQPQHF.

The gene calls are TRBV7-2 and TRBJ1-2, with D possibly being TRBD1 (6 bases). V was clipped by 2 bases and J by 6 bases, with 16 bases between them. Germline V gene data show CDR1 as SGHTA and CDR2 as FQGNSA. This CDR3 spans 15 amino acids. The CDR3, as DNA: TGTGCCAGCAGCTTAATGTGGACAGCGGAAAATGGCTACACCTTC. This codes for CASSLMWTAENGYTF.